This T cell receptor (beta chain) appears in the sequencing data of a study of blood T cell repertoires in COVID-19. Per the study methods: Cell counts per sample came from amplifying reference gene primers. Assay used: immunoSEQ multiplex PCR; TCRdb lists only in-frame clones, some missing. For V, J and clone size, that table is used; D and trimming come from the DNA. The sample has under 150,000 clones; 90% are singletons. The germline V gene encodes CDR1 MNHEY and CDR2 SVGAGI. V lost 2 bases, J lost 6 bases, and 6 bases stayed unmatched. CDR3 length: 15 residues. This sequence originates from a human donor with active COVID-19. The donor label of this sample is uncertain. The sequenced material came from peripheral blood. The chain combines TRBV6-5 with TRBJ1-2; TRBD1 agrees at 10 bases. The CDR3 here is CASSYGQGGRDGYTF. DNA for the CDR3: TGTGCCAGCAGTTACGGACAGGGGGGGCGGGATGGCTACACCTTC.